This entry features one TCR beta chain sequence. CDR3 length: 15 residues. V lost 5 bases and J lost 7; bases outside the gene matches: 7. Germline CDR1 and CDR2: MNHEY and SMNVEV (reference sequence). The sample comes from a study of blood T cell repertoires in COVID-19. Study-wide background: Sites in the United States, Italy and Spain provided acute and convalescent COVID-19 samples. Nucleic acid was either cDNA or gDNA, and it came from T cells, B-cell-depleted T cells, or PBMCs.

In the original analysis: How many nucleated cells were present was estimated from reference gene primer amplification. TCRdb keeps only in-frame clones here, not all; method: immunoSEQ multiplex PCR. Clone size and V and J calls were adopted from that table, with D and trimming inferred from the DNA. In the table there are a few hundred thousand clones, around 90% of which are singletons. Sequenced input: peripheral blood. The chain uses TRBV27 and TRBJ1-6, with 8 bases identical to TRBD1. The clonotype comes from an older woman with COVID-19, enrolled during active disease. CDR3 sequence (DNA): TGTGCCAGCAGTCCCCAGACAGGGGCCAATTCACCCCTCCACTTT. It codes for CASSPQTGANSPLHF.